These 5 T cell receptor beta chains share one sample of origin, sequenced in a study of blood T cell repertoires in COVID-19. Clones were read by immunoSEQ multiplex PCR, and TCRdb kept only the in-frame ones, dropping some. The sample has fewer than 300,000 clones, about three quarters seen once. Material for sequencing was peripheral blood. All receptors come from a woman aged 80 or older with acute or convalescent COVID-19.

CDR3 region: CASSQVEKGRDYGYTF. CDR3 DNA: TGCGCCAGCAGCCAAGTTGAAAAGGGGAGGGACTATGGCTACACCTTC. The chain carries TRBV4-1 and TRBJ1-2, with D maybe TRBD1 (5 bases). This CDR3 region has 16 residues. CDR1 and CDR2 (germline): MGHRA, YSYEKL. Trimming removed 1 base at V and 3 bases at J, with 15 bases between.

A few counts support this clone. The V gene is TRBV12-3 or TRBV12-4, the J gene TRBJ2-4; a weak D match, TRBD2 (5 bases). V was trimmed by 2 bases and J by 9 bases, leaving 11 bases between them. The CDR3 is made up of 13 amino acids. The CDR3 DNA reads TGTGCCAGCAGTTTAAACGGGGTTGGCATTCAGTACTTC. Its protein is CASSLNGVGIQYF.

V is TRBV5-8 and J is TRBJ2-7, with TRBD1 matching 9 bases. Germline assignment: CDR1 SGHTS and CDR2 YDEGEE. Germline trimming cut 1 base from V and 6 bases from J; bases unmatched to any gene: 8. CDR3 length equals 15 residues. This CDR3 reads CASSLPRDRDVEQYF. CDR3 nucleotide sequence: TGTGCCAGCAGCTTGCCCCGGGACAGGGACGTCGAGCAGTACTTC. The variable domain in full, completed from reference TRBV5-8 and TRBJ2-7, reads EAGVTQSPTHLIKTRGQQATLRCSPISGHTSVYWYQQALGLGLQFLLWYDEGEERNRGNFPPRFSGRQFPNYSSELNVNALELEDSALYLCASSLPRDRDVEQYFGPGTRLTVT.

The chain employs TRBV3-1 (or the pseudogene TRBV3-2) and TRBJ2-1; perhaps TRBD2 as D (5 bases). Germline loops: CDR1 LGHDT, CDR2 YNNKEL (reference sequence). V was cut by 4 bases and J by 7 bases, with 23 bases left in between. This CDR3 is built from 17 residues. The CDR3 coding sequence is TGTGCCAGCAGCCCCCACAAGCTAGCTGGGCGTGTGAATGAGCAGTTCTTC. Protein sequence: CASSPHKLAGRVNEQFF.

The chain uses TRBV11-2 and TRBJ2-4, with TRBD2 matching 7 bases. Germline V CDR1 and CDR2: SGHAT, FQNNGV. This CDR3 has 14 amino acids. Unmatched junction bases numbered 9, after V lost 6 bases and J lost 7 bases. CDR3 region: CASSRWGGRNIQYF. For the CDR3, the DNA is TGTGCCAGCAGTCGGTGGGGGGGAAGGAACATTCAGTACTTC.